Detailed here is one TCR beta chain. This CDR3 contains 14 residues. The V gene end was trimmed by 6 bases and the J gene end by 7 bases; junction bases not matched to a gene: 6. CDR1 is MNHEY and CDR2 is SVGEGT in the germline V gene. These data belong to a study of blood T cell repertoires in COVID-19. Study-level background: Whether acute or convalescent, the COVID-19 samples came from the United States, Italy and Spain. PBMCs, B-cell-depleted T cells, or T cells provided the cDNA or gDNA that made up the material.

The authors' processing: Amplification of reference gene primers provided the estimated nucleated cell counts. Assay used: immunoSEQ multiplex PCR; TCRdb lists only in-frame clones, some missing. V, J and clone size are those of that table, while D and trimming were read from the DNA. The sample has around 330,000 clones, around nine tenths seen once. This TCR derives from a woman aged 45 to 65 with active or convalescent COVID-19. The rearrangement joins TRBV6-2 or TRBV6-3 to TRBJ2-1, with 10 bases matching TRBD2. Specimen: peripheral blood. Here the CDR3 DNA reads TGTGCCAGCAGCCTAGCGGGAGTCGGGAATGAGCAGTTCTTC. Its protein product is CASSLAGVGNEQFF.